These T cell receptor beta chains were read from a single sample in a study of T cell repertoires in cytomegalovirus infection. These receptors have no identified antigens. TCRdb fed the reads into MiXCR, producing one record per CDR3 protein. This sample carries roughly 68,000 distinct CDR3 sequences, 20% to 25% of them seen once, and the ten largest clones take 73%. The source material was CD8+ T cells from cultured PBMCs, sampled from culture after CMV antigen stimulation. Receptor source: a human donor in good health (CMV status not recorded). Some clones in this sample may be carry-over from other donors' samples. Both conserved end residues are part of each CDR3. The D gene is left open where the match is weak. Clone size, where shown, is once, few, many, or a class for clones that have expanded.

v_call	j_call	d_call	clone_size	cdr3_aa	cdr3_nt
TRBV7-2	TRBJ2-7	TRBD2	.	CASSLLAGKYEQYF	TGTGCCAGCAGCCTCCTAGCGGGCAAATACGAGCAGTACTTC
TRBV7-8	TRBJ2-3	TRBD2	.	CASSTRTSGGFTDTQYF	TGTGCCAGCAGCACCCGGACTAGCGGGGGGTTCACAGATACGCAGTATTTT
TRBV11-1	TRBJ2-1	TRBD1	few	CASSPPGGGDEQFF	TGTGCCAGCAGCCCTCCAGGGGGCGGTGATGAGCAGTTCTTC
TRBV7-6	TRBJ2-1	TRBD2	once	CASSYTSGGPRDEQFF	TGTGCCAGCAGCTACACTAGCGGGGGGCCGAGGGATGAGCAGTTCTTC
TRBV7-2	TRBJ2-2	.	few	CASSLSRRVISGELFF	TGTGCCAGCAGCTTATCCCGCAGAGTAATTTCCGGGGAGCTGTTTTTT
TRBV27	TRBJ2-7	.	many	CASSLSGSSYEQYF	TGTGCCAGCAGTTTATCCGGGAGCTCCTACGAGCAGTACTTC
TRBV9	TRBJ1-1	TRBD1	.	CASSDHGGTGYMNTEAFF	TGTGCCAGCAGCGATCACGGGGGGACAGGGTACATGAACACTGAAGCTTTCTTT
TRBV4-1	TRBJ2-7	.	.	CASSQGQQGLYEQYF	TGCGCCAGCAGCCAGGGACAACAGGGACTCTACGAGCAGTACTTC
TRBV28	TRBJ2-1	.	.	CASRHLTPNRGDNEQFF	TGTGCCAGCAGACACCTTACCCCAAATAGGGGTGACAATGAGCAGTTCTTC
TRBV28	TRBJ1-1	.	.	CASSLEVGAEAFF	TGTGCCAGCAGTTTAGAGGTCGGGGCTGAAGCTTTCTTT
TRBV12-3/TRBV12-4	TRBJ1-3	.	.	CASSLSLLSLIYF	TGTGCCAGCAGTTTAAGTCTATTGAGTCTCATATATTTT
TRBV12-3/TRBV12-4	TRBJ2-7	.	few	CASSFGQGAYF	.
TRBV19	TRBJ1-2	.	few	CAFTWGYYGYTF	TGTGCCTTCACGTGGGGGTACTATGGCTACACCTTC
TRBV12-3/TRBV12-4	TRBJ1-2	.	few	CASSAVGGLPRGYTF	TGTGCCAGCAGTGCCGTCGGGGGGCTCCCTAGAGGCTACACCTTC
TRBV27	TRBJ2-5	.	.	CASSFQGTQETQYF	TGTGCCAGCAGTTTCCAGGGGACCCAAGAGACCCAGTACTTC
TRBV10-3	TRBJ1-5	TRBD1	.	CAIREEPGQGVHF	TGTGCCATCAGGGAAGAACCGGGACAGGGGGTACATTTT